This T cell receptor beta chain was observed in a study of response to subunit inactivated influenza vaccine. General study points: That few new T cells are recruited by each seasonal influenza vaccination was the authors' suggestion.

CDR3 length: 14 residues. The V end lost 8 bases, the J end lost 4 bases, and 17 bases lay between the germline ends. This clonotype has only a few counts. Its antigen is currently unknown. TCRdb called the RT-PCR reads again in MiXCR, with one record for every CDR3 protein. The sample records approximately 730,000 distinct CDR3 sequences, around 14% being singletons. The TCR originated in a man aged 50-59 years who received an inactivated influenza vaccine. The chain carries TRBV12-3 or TRBV12-4 and TRBJ1-2; a possible D gene is TRBD1 (5 bases). The sequencing here drew on PBMCs from blood, taken less than 15 days before vaccination. The CDR3 sequence: CASHRSQGGYGYTF. In DNA form, the CDR3 reads TGTGCCAGCCACCGGTCGCAGGGCGGCTATGGCTACACCTTC.